This TCR beta chain emerged from a study of cytomegalovirus exposure and HLA in healthy donors. Study context: As released early, the data held 65 million to 90 million unique TCRs from HLA-typed donors. Study-wide findings and caveats: Presence/absence analysis assumed near-uniform sequencing depth across donors. TCR beta V- and J-gene trimming, according to a later analysis, was linked to a missense DCLRE1C variant. An analysis was carried out later, and it reportedly showed fewer N-insertions in an Asian-associated ancestry cluster than the approximately 700-donor mean.

About this clone: The antigen is unknown.

Primers included in the PCR were 60 Vbeta and 13 Jbeta primers. The method was immunoSEQ multiplex PCR; TCRdb's version includes in-frame clones alone and lacks a portion of them. The table has 150,000 to 200,000 clones, over 75% seen once. CDR3 length equals 16 residues. Between the trimmed V and J ends, which lost 1 base and 1 base, there was a span of 14 bases. Germline lookup yields CDR1 SGDLS and CDR2 YYNGEE. The receptor comes from a female donor in good health and CMV-seronegative. Sequenced input: PBMCs. This sequence joins TRBV9 and TRBJ2-5; D is unclear. The DNA for the CDR3 is TGTGCCAGCAGCGTAAATTATGGTGGGCTCCAAGAGACCCAGTACTTC. Its protein is CASSVNYGGLQETQYF.